This is a list of T cell receptor beta chains from one sample in a study of T cell repertoires in cytomegalovirus infection. Each CDR3 protein is one row after TCRdb ran MiXCR on the reads. The sample lists about 180,000 distinct CDR3 sequences, about 20% occurring once. No antigen is known for these receptors. The starting material was CD8+ T cells from cultured PBMCs, obtained from culture after CMV antigen stimulation. The receptors originated from a human donor in good health (CMV status not recorded). Some clones in this sample may be carry-over from other donors' samples. CDR3s include the opening cysteine and the closing phenylalanine or tryptophan. A D gene is named only where the DNA matches it firmly. Not every row has a clone size; where given, it reads once, few, many or a size class.

v_call: TRBV11-2; d_call: -; clone_size: -; j_call: TRBJ1-1; cdr3_nt: TGTGCCAGCAGCTTAGAGGCAGTGATGAACACTGAAGCTTTCTTT; cdr3_aa: CASSLEAVMNTEAFF
v_call: TRBV4-1; d_call: -; clone_size: -; j_call: TRBJ1-5; cdr3_nt: TGCGCCAGCAGCCAAGACAGGGCATATAGCAATCAGCCCCAGCATTTT; cdr3_aa: CASSQDRAYSNQPQHF
v_call: TRBV6-5; d_call: -; clone_size: few; j_call: TRBJ1-5; cdr3_nt: TGTGCCAGCAGCCCCAGGGGCTGGAGCAATCAGCCCCAGCATTTT; cdr3_aa: CASSPRGWSNQPQHF
v_call: TRBV6-5; d_call: -; clone_size: few; j_call: TRBJ2-1; cdr3_nt: TGTGCCAGCAGTGGGGGAGGCACATGGTTCTTC; cdr3_aa: CASSGGGTWFF
v_call: TRBV7-9; d_call: -; clone_size: -; j_call: TRBJ2-7; cdr3_nt: TGTGCCAGCAGCTCCACTCAGGAGCCCTACGAGCAGTACTTC; cdr3_aa: CASSSTQEPYEQYF
v_call: TRBV6-2/TRBV6-3; d_call: -; clone_size: few; j_call: TRBJ2-7; cdr3_nt: TGTGCCAGCAGTATAACGGGGTATGGCTACGAGCAGTACTTC; cdr3_aa: CASSITGYGYEQYF
v_call: TRBV19; d_call: -; clone_size: few; j_call: TRBJ1-5; cdr3_nt: TGTGCCAGTAGTATATCTTTGGGGACTTATCAGCCCCAGCATTTT; cdr3_aa: CASSISLGTYQPQHF
v_call: TRBV7-9; d_call: -; clone_size: -; j_call: TRBJ1-1; cdr3_nt: TGTGCCAGCGGGGAGAACACTGAAGCTTTCTTT; cdr3_aa: CASGENTEAFF
v_call: TRBV7-9; d_call: -; clone_size: -; j_call: TRBJ1-2; cdr3_nt: TGTGCCAGCAGCTTAGGGGGCTACACCTTC; cdr3_aa: CASSLGGYTF
v_call: TRBV7-8; d_call: -; clone_size: few; j_call: TRBJ2-2; cdr3_nt: TGTGCCAGCAGCACACCCGGGACTCTGCTAGGAGGGGAGCTGTTTTTT; cdr3_aa: CASSTPGTLLGGELFF
v_call: TRBV7-2; d_call: TRBD1; clone_size: few; j_call: TRBJ2-7; cdr3_nt: TGTGCCAGCAGCTTGACAGGGGTTAGCTCCTACGAGCAGTACTTC; cdr3_aa: CASSLTGVSSYEQYF
v_call: TRBV13; d_call: -; clone_size: -; j_call: TRBJ1-4; cdr3_nt: TGTGCCAGCAGCCACACACTCGGGACAACTAATGAAAAACTGTTTTTT; cdr3_aa: CASSHTLGTTNEKLFF
v_call: TRBV23-1; d_call: -; clone_size: -; j_call: TRBJ1-5; cdr3_nt: TGCGCCAGCAGTCAATCCAACCCGGACAGCGCCAATCAGCCCCAGCATTTT; cdr3_aa: CASSQSNPDSANQPQHF
v_call: TRBV6-1; d_call: -; clone_size: -; j_call: TRBJ2-7; cdr3_nt: TGTGCCAGCAGTGAAGTTAGATTTGGATACGAGCAGTACTTC; cdr3_aa: CASSEVRFGYEQYF
v_call: TRBV6-1; d_call: -; clone_size: -; j_call: TRBJ2-7; cdr3_nt: TGTGCCAGCAGTATGAACGCGGTCTGGGACGAGCAGTACTTC; cdr3_aa: CASSMNAVWDEQYF
v_call: TRBV7-2; d_call: TRBD1; clone_size: few; j_call: TRBJ1-1; cdr3_nt: TGTGCCAGCAGTTTAGACAGGGTAAAAGCTTTCTTT; cdr3_aa: CASSLDRVKAFF
v_call: TRBV7-9; d_call: -; clone_size: -; j_call: TRBJ1-2; cdr3_nt: TGTGCCAGCAGCTTAGTACAGCCCTACTATGGCTACACCTTC; cdr3_aa: CASSLVQPYYGYTF
v_call: TRBV7-9; d_call: TRBD1; clone_size: -; j_call: TRBJ1-5; cdr3_nt: TGTGCCAGCAGCTTAGGTCCCCAGGGGGTAAGGGGCAATCAGCCCCAGCATTTT; cdr3_aa: CASSLGPQGVRGNQPQHF
v_call: TRBV7-6; d_call: -; clone_size: few; j_call: TRBJ2-5; cdr3_nt: TGTGCCAGCAGCTTAACCAGGGGAGAGACCCAGTACTTC; cdr3_aa: CASSLTRGETQYF
v_call: TRBV6-1; d_call: -; clone_size: -; j_call: TRBJ2-1; cdr3_nt: TGTGCCAGCAGTCACCCAGGGCGGGCCAATGAGCAGTTCTTC; cdr3_aa: CASSHPGRANEQFF
v_call: TRBV7-3; d_call: TRBD1; clone_size: few; j_call: TRBJ1-1; cdr3_nt: TGTGCCAGCAGCTTAAAACCCGGGACAGGGGGTATGAACACTGAAGCTTTCTTT; cdr3_aa: CASSLKPGTGGMNTEAFF
v_call: TRBV12-3/TRBV12-4; d_call: -; clone_size: many; j_call: TRBJ1-1; cdr3_nt: TGTGCCAGCAGTCCACAGGGTGAGAACACTGAAGCTTTCTTT; cdr3_aa: CASSPQGENTEAFF
v_call: TRBV2; d_call: TRBD2; clone_size: -; j_call: TRBJ2-3; cdr3_nt: TGTGCCAGCCCGCTAGCGGGGGGGCCCACAGATACGCAGTATTTT; cdr3_aa: CASPLAGGPTDTQYF
v_call: TRBV7-8; d_call: TRBD1; clone_size: -; j_call: TRBJ1-1; cdr3_nt: TGTGCCAGCAGCTCCTCCGGGACAGGGAGCACTGAAGCTTTCTTT; cdr3_aa: CASSSSGTGSTEAFF
v_call: TRBV7-8; d_call: -; clone_size: -; j_call: TRBJ2-3; cdr3_nt: TGTGCCAGCAGCTTTCGGAGCCGGGGCACAGATACGCAGTATTTT; cdr3_aa: CASSFRSRGTDTQYF
v_call: TRBV10-3; d_call: -; clone_size: -; j_call: TRBJ2-1; cdr3_nt: TGTGCCATCAGTGAGTCTACAGCCGCCCCTTACAATGAGCAGTTCTTC; cdr3_aa: CAISESTAAPYNEQFF
v_call: TRBV12-3/TRBV12-4; d_call: -; clone_size: few; j_call: TRBJ1-1; cdr3_nt: TGTGCCAGCAGTTTATTGGGAAGTGAAGCTTTCTTT; cdr3_aa: CASSLLGSEAFF
v_call: TRBV6-5; d_call: -; clone_size: -; j_call: TRBJ1-1; cdr3_nt: TGTGCCAGCAGTGAGATGGGTTTGAACACTGAAGCTTTCTTT; cdr3_aa: CASSEMGLNTEAFF
v_call: TRBV9; d_call: -; clone_size: -; j_call: TRBJ2-1; cdr3_nt: TGTGCCAGCAGCGTAGAGAGCAATGAGCAGTTCTTC; cdr3_aa: CASSVESNEQFF
v_call: TRBV4-1; d_call: TRBD1; clone_size: few; j_call: TRBJ1-2; cdr3_nt: TGCGCCAGCAGCCAGAAAGAGGACAGGTTCTATGGCTACACCTTC; cdr3_aa: CASSQKEDRFYGYTF
v_call: TRBV11-2; d_call: TRBD1; clone_size: once; j_call: TRBJ2-7; cdr3_nt: TGTGCCAGCAGCTCGTATGACAGGGTTACCTACGAGCAGTACTTC; cdr3_aa: CASSSYDRVTYEQYF
v_call: TRBV4-3; d_call: -; clone_size: -; j_call: TRBJ1-6; cdr3_nt: TGCGCCAGCAGCCCTCACCAGGCCGTCGGTTATAATTCACCCCTCCACTTT; cdr3_aa: CASSPHQAVGYNSPLHF
v_call: TRBV10-3; d_call: -; clone_size: -; j_call: TRBJ1-6; cdr3_nt: TGTGCCATCAGTGAGTCGGAGAATTCACCCCTCCACTTT; cdr3_aa: CAISESENSPLHF
v_call: TRBV12-3/TRBV12-4; d_call: TRBD1; clone_size: few; j_call: TRBJ1-1; cdr3_nt: TGTGCCAGCAGCCCCCGGACAGGGAATCAGGTCACTGAAGCTTTCTTT; cdr3_aa: CASSPRTGNQVTEAFF
v_call: TRBV9; d_call: -; clone_size: -; j_call: TRBJ1-2; cdr3_nt: TGTGCCAGCAGCGTAGTCGACGGTGAAGGGGAAGGCTACACCTTC; cdr3_aa: CASSVVDGEGEGYTF
v_call: TRBV7-6; d_call: TRBD2; clone_size: few; j_call: TRBJ2-1; cdr3_nt: TGTGCCAGCAGCGTTATAACTAGCGGGGGGACCAATGAGCAGTTCTTC; cdr3_aa: CASSVITSGGTNEQFF